The T cell receptor (beta chain) under discussion was sequenced for a study of shared clonotypes between healthy human individuals. The method was immunoSEQ multiplex PCR; TCRdb's version includes in-frame clones alone and lacks a portion of them. This sample carries more than 2 million clones, about 94% of them seen once, and the ten largest clones take around 1.1%. Per germline, CDR1 MDHEN and CDR2 SYDVKM. With 6 bases removed from V and 0 bases from J, the gap between germline ends came to 18 bases. CDR3 length equals 16 residues. Terminally differentiated effector memory CD45RA+ cells were excluded by CCR7 positive selection of CD45RO-negative cells.

Sequenced: naive CD8+ T cells sorted from blood. The TCR sequence derives from a young man in good health. The chain joins TRBV28 to TRBJ2-7; D might be TRBD1 (5 bases). This chain's CDR3 is CASSTPDIRSSYEQYF. In DNA form, the CDR3 reads TGTGCCAGCAGCACCCCGGACATCCGAAGCTCCTACGAGCAGTACTTC.